This TCR beta chain was recovered during a study of T cells after somatic rescue of genetic block. The data were produced by immunoSEQ multiplex PCR, yet TCRdb's version contains in-frame clones alone and is incomplete. The sample records about 88,000 clones, over 80% being singletons. V gave up 4 bases and J gave up 1 base; unmatched junction bases: 3. The CDR3 totals 15 residues. CDR1 is SGHVS and CDR2 is FNYEAQ in the germline V gene. The receptor's source is a woman between 18 and 29 years old. Sequencing input: peripheral blood mononuclear cells (PBMCs). V gene TRBV7-6 combines with J gene TRBJ1-1; 10 bases map to TRBD1. The DNA for the CDR3 is TGTGCCAGCAGCTCCAGACAGGGGGCGAACACTGAAGCTTTCTTT. This translates into CASSSRQGANTEAFF. Complete variable domain (other parts from reference TRBV7-6 and TRBJ1-1): GAGVSQSPRYKVTKRGQDVALRCDPISGHVSLYWYRQALGQGPEFLTYFNYEAQQDKSGLPNDRFSAERPEGSISTLTIQRTEQRDSAMYRCASSSRQGANTEAFFGQGTRLTVV.